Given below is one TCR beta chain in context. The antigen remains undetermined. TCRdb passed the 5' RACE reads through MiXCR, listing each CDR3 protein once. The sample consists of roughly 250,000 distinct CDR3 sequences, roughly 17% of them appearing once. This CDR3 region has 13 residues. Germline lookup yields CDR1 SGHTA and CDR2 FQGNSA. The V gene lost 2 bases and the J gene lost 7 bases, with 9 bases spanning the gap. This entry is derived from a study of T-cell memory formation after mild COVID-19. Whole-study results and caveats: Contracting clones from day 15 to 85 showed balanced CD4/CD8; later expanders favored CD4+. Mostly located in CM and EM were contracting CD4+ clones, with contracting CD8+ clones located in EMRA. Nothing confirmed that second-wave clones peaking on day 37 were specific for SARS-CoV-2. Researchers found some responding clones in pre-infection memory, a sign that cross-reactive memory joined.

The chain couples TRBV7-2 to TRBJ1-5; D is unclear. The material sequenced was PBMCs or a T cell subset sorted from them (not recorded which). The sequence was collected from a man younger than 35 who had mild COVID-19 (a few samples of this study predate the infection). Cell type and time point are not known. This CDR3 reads CASSLRGQQPQHF. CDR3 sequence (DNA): TGTGCCAGCAGCTTACGGGGTCAACAGCCCCAGCATTTT.